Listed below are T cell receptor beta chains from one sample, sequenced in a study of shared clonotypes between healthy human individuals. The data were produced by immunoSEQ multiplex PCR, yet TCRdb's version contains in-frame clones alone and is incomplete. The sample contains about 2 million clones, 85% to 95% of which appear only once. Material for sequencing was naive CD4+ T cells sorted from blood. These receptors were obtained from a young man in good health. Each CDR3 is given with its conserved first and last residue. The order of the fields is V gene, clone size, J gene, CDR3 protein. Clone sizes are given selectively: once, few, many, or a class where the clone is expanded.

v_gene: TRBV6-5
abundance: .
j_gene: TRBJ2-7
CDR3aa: CASSPGGTGSYEQYF

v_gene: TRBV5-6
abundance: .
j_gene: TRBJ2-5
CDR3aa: CASSFEGGPETQYF

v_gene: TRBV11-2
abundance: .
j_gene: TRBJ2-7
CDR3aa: CASSPGVAGRPSYEQYF

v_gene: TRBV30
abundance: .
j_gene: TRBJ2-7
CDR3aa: CAWTQRGQGLEIVDEQYF

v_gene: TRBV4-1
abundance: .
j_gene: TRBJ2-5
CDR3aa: CASSLGNQETQYF

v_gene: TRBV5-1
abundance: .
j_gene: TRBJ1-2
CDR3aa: CASSPEPDYGYTF

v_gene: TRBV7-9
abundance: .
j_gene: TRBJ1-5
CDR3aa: CASSRTTPGIQHF

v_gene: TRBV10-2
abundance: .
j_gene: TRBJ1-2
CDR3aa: CASSEGNYGYTF

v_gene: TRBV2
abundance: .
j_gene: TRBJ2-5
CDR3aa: CASSFSGTYQETQYF

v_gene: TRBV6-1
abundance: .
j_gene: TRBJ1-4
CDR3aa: CASSGVSNEKLFF

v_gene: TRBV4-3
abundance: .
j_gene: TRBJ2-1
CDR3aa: CASSQDPGVGNEQFF

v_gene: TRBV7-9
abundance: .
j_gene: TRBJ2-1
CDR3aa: CASSPDRDAYNEQFF

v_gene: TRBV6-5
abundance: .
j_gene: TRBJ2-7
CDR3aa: CASSYNMARSYEQYF

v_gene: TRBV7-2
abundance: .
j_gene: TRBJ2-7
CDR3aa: CASSLAVQFQQYF

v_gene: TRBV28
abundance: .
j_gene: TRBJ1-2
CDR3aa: CASTSGTAHINF

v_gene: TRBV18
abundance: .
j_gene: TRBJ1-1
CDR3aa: CASSSSRDRKLLTEAFF

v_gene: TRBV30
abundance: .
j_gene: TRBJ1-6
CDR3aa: CACRGAGNSPLHF

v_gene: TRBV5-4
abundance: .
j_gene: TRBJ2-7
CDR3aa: CASSQPGTSPDF

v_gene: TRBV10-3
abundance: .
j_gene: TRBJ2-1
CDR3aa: CAISLNLGQGMAVSHNEQFF

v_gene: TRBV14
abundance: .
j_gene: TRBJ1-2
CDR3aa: CASSHMGALYGYTF

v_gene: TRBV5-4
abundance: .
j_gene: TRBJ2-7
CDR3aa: CASSPEAGSYEQYF

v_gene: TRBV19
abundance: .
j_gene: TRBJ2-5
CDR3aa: CASSNQRQETQYF

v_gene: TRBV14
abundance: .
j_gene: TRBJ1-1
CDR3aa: CASSLGNTEAFF

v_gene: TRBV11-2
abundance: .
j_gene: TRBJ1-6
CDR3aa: CASSTGTGVGNSPLHF

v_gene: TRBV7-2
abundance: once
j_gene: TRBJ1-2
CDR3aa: CASSSSYGYTF

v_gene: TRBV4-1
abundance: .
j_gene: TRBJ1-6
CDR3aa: CASSQEAGLRNSPLHF